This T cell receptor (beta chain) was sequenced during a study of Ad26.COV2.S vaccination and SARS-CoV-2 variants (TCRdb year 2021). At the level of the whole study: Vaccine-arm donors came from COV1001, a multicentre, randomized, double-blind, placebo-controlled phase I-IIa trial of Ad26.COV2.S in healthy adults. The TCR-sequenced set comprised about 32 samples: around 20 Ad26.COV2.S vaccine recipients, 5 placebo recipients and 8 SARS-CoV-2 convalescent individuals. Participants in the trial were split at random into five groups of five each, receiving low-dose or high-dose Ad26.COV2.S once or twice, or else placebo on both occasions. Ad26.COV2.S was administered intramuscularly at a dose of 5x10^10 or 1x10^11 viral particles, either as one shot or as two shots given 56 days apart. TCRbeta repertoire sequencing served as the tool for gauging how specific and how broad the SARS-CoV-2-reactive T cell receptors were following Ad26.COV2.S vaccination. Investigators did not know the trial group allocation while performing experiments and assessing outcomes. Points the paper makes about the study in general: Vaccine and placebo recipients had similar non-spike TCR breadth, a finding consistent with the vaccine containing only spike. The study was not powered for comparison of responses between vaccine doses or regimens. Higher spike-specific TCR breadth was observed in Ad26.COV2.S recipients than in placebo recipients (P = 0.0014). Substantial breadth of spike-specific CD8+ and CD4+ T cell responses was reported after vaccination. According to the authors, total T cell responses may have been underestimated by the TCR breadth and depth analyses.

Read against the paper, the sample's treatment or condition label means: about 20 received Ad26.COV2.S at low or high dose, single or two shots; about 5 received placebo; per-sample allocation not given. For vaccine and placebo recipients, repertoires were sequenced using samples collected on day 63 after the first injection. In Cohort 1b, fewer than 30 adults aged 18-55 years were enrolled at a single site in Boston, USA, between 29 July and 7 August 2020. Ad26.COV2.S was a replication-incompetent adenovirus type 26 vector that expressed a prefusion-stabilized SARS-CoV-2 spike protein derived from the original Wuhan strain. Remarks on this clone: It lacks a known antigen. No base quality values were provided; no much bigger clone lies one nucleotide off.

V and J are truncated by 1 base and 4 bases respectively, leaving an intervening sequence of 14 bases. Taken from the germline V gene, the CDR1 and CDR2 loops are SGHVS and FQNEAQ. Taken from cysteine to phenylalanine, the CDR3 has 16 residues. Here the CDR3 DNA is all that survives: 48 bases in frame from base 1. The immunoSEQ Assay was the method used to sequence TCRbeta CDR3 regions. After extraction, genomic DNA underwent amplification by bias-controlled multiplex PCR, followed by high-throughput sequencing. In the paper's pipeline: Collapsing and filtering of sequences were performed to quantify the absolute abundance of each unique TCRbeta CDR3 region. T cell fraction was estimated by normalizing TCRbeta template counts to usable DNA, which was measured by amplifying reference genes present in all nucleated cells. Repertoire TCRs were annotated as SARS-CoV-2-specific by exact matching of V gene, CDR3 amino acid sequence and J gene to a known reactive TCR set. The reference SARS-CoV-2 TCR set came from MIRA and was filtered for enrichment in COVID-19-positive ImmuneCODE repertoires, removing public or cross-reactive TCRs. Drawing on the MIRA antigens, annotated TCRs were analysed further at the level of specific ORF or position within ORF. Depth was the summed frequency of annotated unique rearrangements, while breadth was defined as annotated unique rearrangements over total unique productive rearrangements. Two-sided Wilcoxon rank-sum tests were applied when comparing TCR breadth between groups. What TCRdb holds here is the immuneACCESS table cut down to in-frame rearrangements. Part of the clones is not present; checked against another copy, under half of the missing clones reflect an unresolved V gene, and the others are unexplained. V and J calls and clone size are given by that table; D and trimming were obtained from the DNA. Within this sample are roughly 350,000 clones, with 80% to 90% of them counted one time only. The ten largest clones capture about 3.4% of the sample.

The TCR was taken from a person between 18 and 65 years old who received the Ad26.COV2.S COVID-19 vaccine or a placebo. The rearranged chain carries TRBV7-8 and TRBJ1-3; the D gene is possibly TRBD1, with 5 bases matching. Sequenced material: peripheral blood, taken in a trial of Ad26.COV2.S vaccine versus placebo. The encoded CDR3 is CASSLGGGSPGNTIYF. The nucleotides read TGTGCCAGCAGCTTAGGGGGGGGATCTCCGGGAAACACCATATATTTT.